These 20 T cell receptor beta chains were sequenced from one sample in a study of spatial heterogeneity in lung cancer. Broader study findings: In tumors, expanded intratumoral alpha and beta TCR counts tracked mutation counts.

The time point denotes: sample taken at primary tumor resection. TCRdb recomputed calls from the 5' RACE reads with MiXCR, one row per CDR3 protein. The repertoire consists of around 7,500 distinct CDR3 sequences, with under 20% occurring once and the leading ten covering roughly 12%. Antigens of these TCRs are unknown. Specimen: lung tumor tissue, collected at surgery. The source of these receptors is a female donor with early-stage non-small cell lung cancer.

This clonotype is medium-sized (0.01 to 0.1%). The rearrangement joins TRBV28 to TRBJ1-2; D not certain. Germline CDR1 MDHEN, CDR2 SYDVKM. The CDR3 runs to 11 residues. Trimming stripped 5 bases from V and 5 bases from J, with 6 bases between. The CDR3 loop reads CASSGSYGYTF. The CDR3 nucleotides are TGTGCCAGCAGTGGATCATATGGCTACACCTTC.

This clonotype is medium-sized within its sample. The chain employs TRBV20-1 and TRBJ2-5; the D call may be TRBD1 or TRBD2 (5 bases each). Trimming took off 4 bases at V and 7 bases at J, with 19 bases between the two ends. The CDR3 consists of 14 residues. From germline, CDR1 is DFQATT and CDR2 SNEGSKA (reference sequence). The CDR3 sequence: CSANLGLARGTQYF. As DNA, the CDR3 is TGCAGTGCTAATCTGGGGCTAGCCCGGGGGACCCAGTACTTC.

The V gene is TRBV19, the J gene TRBJ2-1; 10 nucleotides match TRBD1. The CDR3 length is 18 residues. Unmatched junction bases numbered 9, after V lost 2 bases and J lost 2 bases. The germline V gene encodes CDR1 LNHDA and CDR2 SQIVND (reference sequence). In DNA, the CDR3 is TGTGCCAGTAGTATATCCCCGGACAGGGGGAACACCTACAATGAGCAGTTCTTC. It yields the protein CASSISPDRGNTYNEQFF. Looking up the rest from reference TRBV19 and TRBJ2-1 gives the full variable domain: DGGITQSPKYLFRKEGQNVTLSCEQNLNHDAMYWYRQDPGQGLRLIYYSQIVNDFQKGDIAEGYSVSREKKESFPLTVTSAQKNPTAFYLCASSISPDRGNTYNEQFFGPGTRLTVL.

By its share, this clonotype is medium-sized. V is TRBV20-1 and J is TRBJ1-2; TRBD1 matches at 8 bases. The CDR3 spans 13 residues. With V trimmed by 1 base and J by 4 bases, 2 bases remained unmatched. The germline gives CDR1 DFQATT, CDR2 SNEGSKA (reference sequence). CDR3 amino acids: CSARVGTGYGYTF. The CDR3 nucleotides are TGCAGTGCTAGAGTTGGGACAGGCTATGGCTACACCTTC.

Sample share makes this clonotype medium-sized. The V call is TRBV10-3, the J call TRBJ1-1; D uncertain. Germline V gene data show CDR1 as ENHRY and CDR2 as SYGVKD. There are 14 residues in the CDR3. Trimming cost V 3 bases and J 7 bases, with 15 bases left between them. CDR3: CAISDMALTSEAFF. The CDR3 coding sequence is TGTGCCATCAGTGACATGGCACTAACGAGTGAAGCTTTCTTT.

The rearrangement uses TRBV6-6 and TRBJ1-4; 7 positions match TRBD1. Germline V CDR1 and CDR2: MNHNY, SVGAGI (reference sequence). V shed 5 bases, J shed 8 bases, and the junction held 5 bases outside the gene matches. This CDR3 is built from 13 residues. CDR3 amino acids: CASSRDRDEKLFF. In DNA form, the CDR3 reads TGTGCCAGCAGTCGAGACAGGGACGAAAAACTGTTTTTT.

There are a few counts of this clonotype. The gene calls are TRBV13 and TRBJ2-6; D is unresolved. This CDR3 comprises 15 residues. Germline CDR1 and CDR2: PRHDT and FYEKMQ (reference sequence). The germline V and J ends were trimmed by 5 bases and 4 bases, with 12 bases remaining between them. CDR3 nucleotide sequence: TGTGCCAGCAGCCCCTGGACGAAGGGGGCCAACGTCCTGACTTTC. This gives the protein CASSPWTKGANVLTF.

Here the CDR3 reads CSAERDRTYEQYF. The CDR3 DNA reads TGCAGTGCTGAACGGGACAGAACCTACGAGCAGTACTTC. The chain has TRBV20-1 and TRBJ2-7, with 7 bases matching TRBD1. The CDR3 runs to 13 residues. V shed 5 bases and J 2 bases; nucleotides not matched to a gene: 6. Germline CDR1 is DFQATT and CDR2 is SNEGSKA (reference sequence).

A few counts support this clonotype. The CDR3 is CASSQDGGFGTEAFF. In DNA form, the CDR3 reads TGCGCCAGCAGCCAAGATGGAGGGTTCGGCACTGAAGCTTTCTTT. The chain uses TRBV4-3 and TRBJ1-1; D remains ambiguous. The CDR3 loop spans 15 amino acids. CDR1 LGHNA and CDR2 YSLEER come from the germline V gene. Trimming took 0 bases from V and 4 from J, leaving 12 bases between them.

This clonotype was counted a few times. The chain combines TRBV30 with TRBJ1-6; tentative D call: TRBD1 (5 bases). V was shortened by 8 bases and J by 0 bases, with 11 bases between the two germline ends. Germline CDR1 is GTSNPN and CDR2 is SVGIG (reference sequence). The CDR3 length is 14 residues. CDR3 in DNA: TGTGCCGGGACGAGGTACTCCTATAATTCACCCCTCCACTTT. Its translation: CAGTRYSYNSPLHF.

The rearrangement links TRBV12-3 or TRBV12-4 to TRBJ1-3; D perhaps matches TRBD1 (5 bases). The V end lost 3 bases, the J end lost 3 bases, and 9 bases lay between the germline ends. The CDR3 is 14 amino acids. CDR3 in DNA: TGTGCCAGCAGTTTCTCAGGGAGTGGAAACACCATATATTTT. As protein: CASSFSGSGNTIYF.

This clonotype was observed a handful of times. The V gene is TRBV2, the J gene TRBJ2-2; D is perhaps TRBD1 (5 bases). The CDR3 covers 15 residues. Germline CDR1 SNHLY, CDR2 FYNNEI. The V and J ends lost 6 bases and 5 bases respectively, with 16 bases between them. The CDR3 here is CASRGQNIFTGELFF. The DNA for the CDR3 is TGTGCCAGCAGGGGGCAGAACATTTTTACCGGGGAGCTGTTTTTT.

In its sample, this clonotype was seen a few times. The chain is built from TRBV10-3 and TRBJ2-2; D not certain. Looked up from germline, CDR1 is ENHRY and CDR2 is SYGVKD. The V end lost 0 bases, the J end lost 6 bases, and 8 bases lay between the germline ends. The CDR3 length is 14 residues. The CDR3 DNA follows: TGTGCCATCAGTGAGTCGAGAAGCGCCGGGGAGCTGTTTTTT. It specifies CAISESRSAGELFF.

This clonotype was found a few times. The J gene is TRBJ1-3, the V gene TRBV28, with TRBD1 as a possible D gene (5 bases). CDR1 is MDHEN and CDR2 is SYDVKM in the germline V gene. The CDR3 is 15 residues long. V was cut by 6 bases and J by 4 bases, with 16 bases left in between. CDR3 bases: TGTGCCAGCAGAAGGCCGGGGGTTTCAGGAAACACCATATATTTT. Amino acids: CASRRPGVSGNTIYF.

This clonotype has just a few counts. The chain employs TRBV14 and TRBJ2-3; D is possibly TRBD1 or TRBD2 (6 bases each). Germline CDR1 is SGHDN and CDR2 is FVKESK. The CDR3 totals 15 residues. V dropped 4 bases and J dropped 2 bases, with 13 bases sitting between them. The CDR3 is CASSRGGLPTDTQYF. In DNA form, the CDR3 reads TGTGCCAGCAGCCGAGGGGGGCTCCCCACAGATACGCAGTATTTT.

This clonotype appeared a few times. CDR3 amino acids: CASVDMTGEAFF. CDR3 DNA sequence: TGTGCCAGCGTAGATATGACAGGGGAAGCTTTCTTT. The rearrangement uses TRBV2 and TRBJ1-1, with 7 nucleotides matching TRBD1. The V segment lost 8 bases and the J segment 8 bases; nucleotides outside the gene matches: 8. CDR3 length: 12 amino acids. Germline loops: CDR1 SNHLY, CDR2 FYNNEI.

This clonotype is large in the sample. The chain has TRBV7-6 and TRBJ2-1, with 11 bases fitting TRBD2. V was pared by 3 bases and J by 9 bases, with 13 bases of the junction left unmatched. The CDR3 is 17 residues long. Germline CDR1 reads SGHVS; CDR2 reads FNYEAQ. The CDR3 here is CASSLGLIAGGSAEQFF. The CDR3 coding sequence is TGTGCCAGCAGCTTGGGGCTGATAGCGGGGGGGTCCGCTGAGCAGTTCTTC.

The V and J genes are TRBV4-3 and TRBJ2-1, with TRBD2 matching 14 bases. There are 16 residues in the CDR3. The germline gives CDR1 LGHNA, CDR2 YSLEER. With V trimmed by 5 bases and J by 3 bases, 3 bases remained unmatched. The CDR3 region has the DNA TGCGCCAGCAGCTCCGGACTAGCGGGGGGCTACAATGAGCAGTTCTTC. Translation gives CASSSGLAGGYNEQFF.

V gene TRBV10-3 combines with J gene TRBJ2-4; TRBD1 aligns across 8 bases. The CDR3 loop spans 18 amino acids. The J segment lost 2 bases and the V segment lost 0 bases, leaving 9 bases of the junction unmatched. CDR1 is ENHRY, CDR2 SYGVKD, per germline. As DNA, the CDR3 is TGTGCCATCAGTGAGTCGTTGACAGGGGCGACTTCCAAAAACATTCAGTACTTC. Translating gives CAISESLTGATSKNIQYF.

Relative to its sample, this clonotype is medium-sized. Mismatch with germline at one junction end may stem from a read error. The V and J genes are TRBV7-7 and TRBJ2-7; D may be TRBD1 (6 bases). The V gene's germline CDR1 is SSHAT and CDR2 FNYEAQ (reference sequence). CDR3 length equals 15 residues. CDR3 region: CASSLGPGAGYEQYF. CDR3 in DNA: TGTGCTAGCAGCTTAGGGCCAGGGGCCGGCTACGAGCAGTACTTC.